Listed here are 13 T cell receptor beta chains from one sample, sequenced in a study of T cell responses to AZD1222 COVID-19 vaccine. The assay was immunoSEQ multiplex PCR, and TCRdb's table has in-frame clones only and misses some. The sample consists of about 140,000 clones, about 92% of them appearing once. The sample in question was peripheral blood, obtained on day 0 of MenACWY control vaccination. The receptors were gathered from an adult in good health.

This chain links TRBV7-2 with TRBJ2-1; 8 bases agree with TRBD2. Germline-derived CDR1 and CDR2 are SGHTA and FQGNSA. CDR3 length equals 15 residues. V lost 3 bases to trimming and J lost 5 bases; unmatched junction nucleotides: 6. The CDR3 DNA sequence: TGTGCCAGCAGCTTGATGAGACTAGCGAACAATGAGCAGTTCTTC. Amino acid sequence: CASSLMRLANNEQFF.

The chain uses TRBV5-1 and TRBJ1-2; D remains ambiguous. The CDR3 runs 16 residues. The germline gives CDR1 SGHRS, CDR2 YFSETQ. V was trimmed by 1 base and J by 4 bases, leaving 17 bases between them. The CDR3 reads CASSLNGDSFGYGYTF. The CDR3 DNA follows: TGCGCCAGCAGCTTGAACGGTGATAGTTTCGGCTATGGCTACACCTTC.

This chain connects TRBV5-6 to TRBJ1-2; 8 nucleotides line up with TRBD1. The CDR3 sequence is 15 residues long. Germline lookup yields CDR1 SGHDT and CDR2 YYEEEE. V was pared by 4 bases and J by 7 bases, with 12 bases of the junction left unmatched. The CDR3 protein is CASSLGQGQGSGYTF. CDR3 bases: TGTGCCAGCAGCCTAGGACAGGGACAAGGTTCTGGCTACACCTTC.

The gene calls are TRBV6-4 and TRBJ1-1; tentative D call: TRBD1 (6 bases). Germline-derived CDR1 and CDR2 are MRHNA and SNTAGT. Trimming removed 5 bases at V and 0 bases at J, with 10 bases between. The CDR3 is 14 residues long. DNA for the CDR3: TGTGCCAGCAGTAAAGACAGGATGAACACTGAAGCTTTCTTT. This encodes CASSKDRMNTEAFF.

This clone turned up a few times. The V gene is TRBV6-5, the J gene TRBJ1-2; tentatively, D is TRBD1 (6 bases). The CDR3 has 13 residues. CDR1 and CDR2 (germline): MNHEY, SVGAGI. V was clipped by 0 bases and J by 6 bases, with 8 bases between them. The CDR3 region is CASSYSYRDGYTF. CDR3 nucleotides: TGTGCCAGCAGTTACTCGTACAGGGATGGCTACACCTTC.

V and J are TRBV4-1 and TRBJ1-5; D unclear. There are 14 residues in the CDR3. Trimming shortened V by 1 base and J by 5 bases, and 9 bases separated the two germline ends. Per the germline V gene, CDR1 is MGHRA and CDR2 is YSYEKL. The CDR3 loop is CASSQALGYQPQHF. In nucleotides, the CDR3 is TGCGCCAGCAGCCAAGCGTTGGGGTATCAGCCCCAGCATTTT.

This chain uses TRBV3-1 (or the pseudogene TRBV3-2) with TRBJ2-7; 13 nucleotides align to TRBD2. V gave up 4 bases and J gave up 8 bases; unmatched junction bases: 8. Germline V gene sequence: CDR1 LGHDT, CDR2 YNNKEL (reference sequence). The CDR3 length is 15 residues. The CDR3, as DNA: TGTGCCAGCAGCCTTCCCGGACTAGCGGGGGCACAGCAGTACTTC. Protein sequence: CASSLPGLAGAQQYF.

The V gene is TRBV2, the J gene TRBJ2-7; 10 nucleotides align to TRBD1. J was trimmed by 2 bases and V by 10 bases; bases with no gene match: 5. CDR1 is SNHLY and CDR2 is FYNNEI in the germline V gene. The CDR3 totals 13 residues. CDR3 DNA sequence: TGTGCCACCACGGACAGGGGGACCTACGAGCAGTACTTC. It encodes CATTDRGTYEQYF. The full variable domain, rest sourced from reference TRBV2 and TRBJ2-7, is EPEVTQTPSHQVTQMGQEVILRCVPISNHLYFYWYRQILGQKVEFLVSFYNNEISEKSEIFDDQFSVERPDGSNFTLKIRSTKLEDSAMYFCATTDRGTYEQYFGPGTRLTVT.

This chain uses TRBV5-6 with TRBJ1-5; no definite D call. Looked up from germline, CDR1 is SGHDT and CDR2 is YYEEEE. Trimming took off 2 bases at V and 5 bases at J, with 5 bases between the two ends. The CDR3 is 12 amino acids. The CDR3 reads CASSFRDQPQHF. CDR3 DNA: TGTGCCAGCAGCTTTCGGGATCAGCCCCAGCATTTT.

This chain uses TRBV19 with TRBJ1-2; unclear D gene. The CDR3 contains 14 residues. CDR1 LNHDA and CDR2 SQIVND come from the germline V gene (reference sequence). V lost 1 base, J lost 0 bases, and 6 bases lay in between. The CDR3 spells CASSIGGANYGYTF. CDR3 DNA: TGTGCCAGTAGTATAGGAGGAGCTAACTATGGCTACACCTTC.

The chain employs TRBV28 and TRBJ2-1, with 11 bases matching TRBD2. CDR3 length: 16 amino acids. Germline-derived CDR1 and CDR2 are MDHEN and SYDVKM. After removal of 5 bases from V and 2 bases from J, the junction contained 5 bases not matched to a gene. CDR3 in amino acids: CASSGHSGRAYNEQFF. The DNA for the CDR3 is TGTGCCAGCAGTGGACATAGCGGGAGGGCCTACAATGAGCAGTTCTTC. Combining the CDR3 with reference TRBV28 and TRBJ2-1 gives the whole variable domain DVKVTQSSRYLVKRTGEKVFLECVQDMDHENMFWYRQDPGLGLRLIYFSYDVKMKEKGDIPEGYSVSREKKERFSLILESASTNQTSMYLCASSGHSGRAYNEQFFGPGTRLTVL.

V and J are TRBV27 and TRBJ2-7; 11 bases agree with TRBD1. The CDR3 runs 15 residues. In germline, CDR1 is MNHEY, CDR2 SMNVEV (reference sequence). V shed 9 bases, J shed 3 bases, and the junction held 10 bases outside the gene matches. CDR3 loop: CASQFGGTGGYEQYF. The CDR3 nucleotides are TGTGCCAGTCAGTTTGGGGGGACAGGGGGCTACGAGCAGTACTTC.

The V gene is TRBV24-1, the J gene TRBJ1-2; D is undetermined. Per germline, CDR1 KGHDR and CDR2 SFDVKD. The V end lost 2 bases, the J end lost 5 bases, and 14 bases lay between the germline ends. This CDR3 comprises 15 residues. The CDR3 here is CATSDSGSSPYGYTF. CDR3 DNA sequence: TGTGCCACCAGTGATTCCGGGAGCTCACCATATGGCTACACCTTC.